This T cell receptor (beta chain) was recorded in a study of PD-L1 blockade in urothelial cancer. Only one count was recorded for this clone. Time point denoted: pretreatment peripheral blood. Profiling relied on immunoSEQ multiplex PCR, and the TCRdb table lists in-frame clones only, not all of them. Of tens of thousands of clones in the sample, 85% were seen once. CDR3 size: 15 residues. Germline CDR1 and CDR2: SGHNT and YYREEE (reference sequence). V lost 4 bases and J lost 5; bases outside the gene matches: 10. The sequencing here drew on PBMCs, taken around atezolizumab (anti-PD-L1) treatment. The rearrangement joins TRBV5-4 to TRBJ2-5; 8 positions match TRBD2. The source of this sequence is a man in his 70s with urothelial cancer. CDR3 in DNA: TGTGCCAGCAGCCTGGCCCGGGGACTAGGGGAGACCCAGTACTTC. This gives the protein CASSLARGLGETQYF.